This TCR beta chain was captured by sequencing in a study of Ad26.COV2.S vaccination and SARS-CoV-2 variants. The CDR3 consists of 14 residues. The junction had 6 bases not matched to a gene; V was cut back by 5 bases and J by 3 bases. The germline CDR1 and CDR2 sequences are MDHEN and SYDVKM. The study, taken as a whole, reports: Analytic work on TCR breadth and depth might have understated the full extent of total T cell responses.

Worth noting for this clone: Its antigen is not identified.

Generated by immunoSEQ multiplex PCR, the TCRdb table keeps only in-frame clones and is missing some. The table has approximately 400,000 clones, approximately 90% seen once. The V gene is TRBV28, the J gene TRBJ1-1; 7 positions agree with TRBD1. The specimen was peripheral blood, collected after recovery from COVID-19. The sequence was collected from a human donor who had recovered from COVID-19. The CDR3 sequence is CASSTRQGDTEAFF. Written as DNA, the CDR3 is TGTGCCAGCAGTACCCGACAGGGAGACACTGAAGCTTTCTTT.